This TCR beta chain was captured by sequencing in a study of cytomegalovirus exposure and HLA in healthy donors. Whole-study findings and limits: The study assumed roughly uniform donor sequencing depth for presence/absence analyses.

PCR used 60 Vbeta primers and 13 Jbeta primers. The data were produced by immunoSEQ multiplex PCR, yet TCRdb's version contains in-frame clones alone and is incomplete. The sample has about 190,000 clones, around 86% seen once. Donors in the study were healthy people who gave bone marrow. Each donor was nominally healthy when sampled (though unrecorded immune exposures were likely). Trimming at V came to 6 bases and at J to 5 bases, leaving 8 bases not matched to a gene. The CDR3 spans 15 residues. CDR1 WSHSY and CDR2 SAAADI come from the germline V gene. A word on this clone: Its cognate antigen is unknown.

The receptor was isolated from a man aged 35 to 55 in good health and CMV-seropositive. The sequenced sample was PBMCs. The genes are TRBV10-2 and TRBJ2-7; 12 nucleotides agree with TRBD2. The CDR3 DNA sequence: TGCGCCAGCAGCCCTGGACTAGCGGGGAACGACGAGCAGTACTTC. This encodes CASSPGLAGNDEQYF.